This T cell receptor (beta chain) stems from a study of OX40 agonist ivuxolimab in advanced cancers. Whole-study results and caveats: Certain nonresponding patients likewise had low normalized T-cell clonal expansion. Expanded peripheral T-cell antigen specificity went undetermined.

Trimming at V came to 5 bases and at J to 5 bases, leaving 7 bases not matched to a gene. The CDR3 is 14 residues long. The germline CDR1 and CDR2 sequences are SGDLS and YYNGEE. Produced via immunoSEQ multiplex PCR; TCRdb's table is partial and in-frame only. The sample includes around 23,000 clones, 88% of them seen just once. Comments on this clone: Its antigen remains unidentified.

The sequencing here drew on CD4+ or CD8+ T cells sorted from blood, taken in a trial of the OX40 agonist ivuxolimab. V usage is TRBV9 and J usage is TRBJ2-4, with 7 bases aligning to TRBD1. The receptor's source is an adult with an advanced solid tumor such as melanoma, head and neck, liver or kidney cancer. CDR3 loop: CASSSTDRENIQYF. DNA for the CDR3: TGTGCCAGCAGTTCTACTGACAGGGAAAACATTCAGTACTTC.